One T cell receptor beta chain is described in this entry. This sample was included in a study of blood T cell repertoires in COVID-19. Authors' processing steps: Estimates of nucleated cell counts were drawn from the amplification of reference gene primers. Clones were read by immunoSEQ multiplex PCR, and TCRdb kept only the in-frame ones, dropping some. V and J calls and clone size are as listed in that table; D and trimming were resolved from the DNA. Altogether approximately 76,000 clones are present, about 90% being singletons, with the ten largest covering around 40%. Material for sequencing was peripheral blood. This TCR came from a human donor in a cohort sampled during active COVID-19.

The CDR3 DNA sequence: TGTGCCAGCAGCCCGGCGGGGATCCACACTGAAGCTTTCTTT. Amino acid sequence: CASSPAGIHTEAFF. The chain combines TRBV7-9 with TRBJ1-1; D is unclear. Trimming took off 5 bases at V and 3 bases at J, with 13 bases between the two ends. Per germline, CDR1 SEHNR and CDR2 FQNEAQ (reference sequence). The CDR3 totals 14 residues.